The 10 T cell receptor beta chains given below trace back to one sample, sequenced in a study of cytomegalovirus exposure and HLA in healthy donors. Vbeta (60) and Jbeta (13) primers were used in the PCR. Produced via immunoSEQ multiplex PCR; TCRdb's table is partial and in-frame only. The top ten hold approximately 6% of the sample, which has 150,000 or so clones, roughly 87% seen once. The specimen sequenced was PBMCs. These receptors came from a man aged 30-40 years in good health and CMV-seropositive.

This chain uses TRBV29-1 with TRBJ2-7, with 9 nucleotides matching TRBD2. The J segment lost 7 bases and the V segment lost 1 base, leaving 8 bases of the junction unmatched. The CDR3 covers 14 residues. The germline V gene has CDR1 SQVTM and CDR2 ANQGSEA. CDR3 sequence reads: CSVEGLAGVREQYF. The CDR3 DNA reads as TGCAGCGTTGAAGGGTTAGCGGGAGTTAGAGAGCAGTACTTC.

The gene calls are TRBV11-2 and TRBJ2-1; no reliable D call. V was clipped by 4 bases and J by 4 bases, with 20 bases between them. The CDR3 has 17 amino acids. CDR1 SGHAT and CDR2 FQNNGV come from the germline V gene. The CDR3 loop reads CASSYISLLAAYNEQFF. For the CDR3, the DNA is TGTGCCAGCAGCTACATTTCCCTCTTAGCCGCTTACAATGAGCAGTTCTTC. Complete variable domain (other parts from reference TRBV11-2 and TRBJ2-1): EAGVAQSPRYKIIEKRQSVAFWCNPISGHATLYWYQQILGQGPKLLIQFQNNGVVDDSQLPKDRFSAERLKGVDSTLKIQPAKLEDSAVYLCASSYISLLAAYNEQFFGPGTRLTVL.

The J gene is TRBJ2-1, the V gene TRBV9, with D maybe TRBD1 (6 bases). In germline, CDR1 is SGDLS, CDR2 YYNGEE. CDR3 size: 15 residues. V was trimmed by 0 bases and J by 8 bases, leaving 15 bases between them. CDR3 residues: CASSVVVTGRDEQFF. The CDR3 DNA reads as TGTGCCAGCAGCGTAGTAGTAACAGGGCGGGATGAGCAGTTCTTC.

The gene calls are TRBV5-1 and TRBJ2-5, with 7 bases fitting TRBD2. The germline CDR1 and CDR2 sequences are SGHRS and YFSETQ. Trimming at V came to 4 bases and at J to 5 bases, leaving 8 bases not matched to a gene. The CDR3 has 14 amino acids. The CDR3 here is CASSLGEGWETQYF. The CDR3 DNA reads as TGCGCCAGCAGCCTGGGGGAGGGCTGGGAGACCCAGTACTTC.

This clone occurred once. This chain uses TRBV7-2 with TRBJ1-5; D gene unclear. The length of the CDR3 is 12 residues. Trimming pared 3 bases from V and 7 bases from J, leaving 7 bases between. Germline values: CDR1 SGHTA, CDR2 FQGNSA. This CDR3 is CASSFFRQPQHF. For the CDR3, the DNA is TGTGCCAGCAGCTTCTTTCGGCAGCCCCAGCATTTT. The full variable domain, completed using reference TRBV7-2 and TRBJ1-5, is GAGVSQSPSNKVTEKGKDVELRCDPISGHTALYWYRQSLGQGLEFLIYFQGNSAPDKSGLPSDRFSAERTGGSVSTLTIQRTQQEDSAVYLCASSFFRQPQHFGDGTRLSIL.

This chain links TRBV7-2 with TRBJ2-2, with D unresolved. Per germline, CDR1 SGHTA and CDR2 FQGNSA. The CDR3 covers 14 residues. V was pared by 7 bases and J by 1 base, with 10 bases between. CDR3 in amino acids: CASIKRQNTGELFF. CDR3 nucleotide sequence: TGTGCCAGCATAAAACGACAGAACACCGGGGAGCTGTTTTTT.

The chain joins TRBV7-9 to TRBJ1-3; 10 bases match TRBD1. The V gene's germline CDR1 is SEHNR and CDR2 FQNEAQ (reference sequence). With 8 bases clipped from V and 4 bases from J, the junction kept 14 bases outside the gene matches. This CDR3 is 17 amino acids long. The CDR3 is CASRDRGRRESGNTIYF. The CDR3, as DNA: TGTGCCAGCCGAGACAGGGGGCGACGGGAATCCGGAAACACCATATATTTT.

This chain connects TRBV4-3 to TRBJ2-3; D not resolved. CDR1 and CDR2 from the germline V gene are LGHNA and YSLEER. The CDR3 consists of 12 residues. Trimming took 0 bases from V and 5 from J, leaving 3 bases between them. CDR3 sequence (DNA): TGCGCCAGCAGCCAAGAGAGAGATACGCAGTATTTT. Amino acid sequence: CASSQERDTQYF.

For the CDR3, the DNA is TGTGCTAGTGGTACCCGACAGGCCACAAACGAGCAGTACTTC. The encoded protein is CASGTRQATNEQYF. The rearrangement joins TRBV12-5 to TRBJ2-7, with D perhaps TRBD1 (6 bases). CDR1 is LGHNT and CDR2 is FRNRAP in the germline V gene. This CDR3 is built from 14 residues. V dropped 5 bases and J dropped 5 bases, with 16 bases sitting between them. The whole variable domain, remainder taken from reference TRBV12-5 and TRBJ2-7, is DARVTQTPRHKVTEMGQEVTMRCQPILGHNTVFWYRQTMMQGLELLAYFRNRAPLDDSGMPKDRFSAEMPDATLATLKIQPSEPRDSAVYFCASGTRQATNEQYFGPGTRLTVT.

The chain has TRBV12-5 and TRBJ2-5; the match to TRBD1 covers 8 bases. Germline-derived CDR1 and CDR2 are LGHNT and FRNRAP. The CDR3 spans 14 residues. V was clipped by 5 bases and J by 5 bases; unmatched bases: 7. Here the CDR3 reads CASGTRTGRETQYF. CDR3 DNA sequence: TGTGCTAGTGGTACCCGGACAGGGAGGGAGACCCAGTACTTC.